Listed here are 18 T cell receptor beta chains from one sample, sequenced in a study of cytomegalovirus exposure and HLA in healthy donors. Use of 60 Vbeta and 13 Jbeta primers characterized the PCR. Sequenced by immunoSEQ multiplex PCR; TCRdb stores in-frame clones only, minus some. This table holds 120,000 or so clones, approximately 87% found once. Sequenced material: PBMCs. These receptors all come from a man aged 18 to 30 in good health and CMV-seropositive.

This clone is a singleton in its sample. This sequence joins TRBV30 and TRBJ2-2, with no clear D. In germline, CDR1 is GTSNPN, CDR2 SVGIG (reference sequence). V gave up 5 bases and J gave up 6 bases, with 13 bases separating them. The CDR3 length is 13 residues. CDR3 amino acids: CAWSPDVSGELFF. The CDR3 DNA sequence: TGTGCCTGGTCCCCAGATGTCTCCGGGGAGCTGTTTTTT. The variable domain in full, completed from reference TRBV30 and TRBJ2-2, reads SQTIHQWPATLVQPVGSPLSLECTVEGTSNPNLYWYRQAAGRGLQLLFYSVGIGQISSEVPQNLSASRPQDRQFILSSKKLLLSDSGFYLCAWSPDVSGELFFGEGSRLTVL.

This rearrangement joins TRBV7-9 to TRBJ1-4; 8 nucleotides match TRBD1. The ends lost 5 bases at V and 8 bases at J; junction bases unmatched: 10. Germline CDR1 reads SEHNR; CDR2 reads FQNEAQ (reference sequence). The CDR3 has 15 residues. The CDR3 spells CASSDATGVGEKLFF. CDR3 nucleotide sequence: TGTGCCAGCAGCGACGCGACAGGGGTAGGGGAAAAACTGTTTTTT.

The chain links TRBV7-9 to TRBJ2-7; TRBD1 matches at 8 bases. V lost 5 bases to trimming and J lost 3 bases; unmatched junction nucleotides: 9. The CDR3 spans 15 residues. Germline CDR1 and CDR2: SEHNR and FQNEAQ (reference sequence). Written as DNA, the CDR3 is TGTGCCAGCAGCCCCCGGACAGGGAAGGGCTACGAGCAGTACTTC. Its translation is CASSPRTGKGYEQYF.

The J gene is TRBJ1-5, the V gene TRBV5-8, with D hard to call. V was clipped by 7 bases and J by 3 bases, with 14 bases between them. CDR1 and CDR2 (germline): SGHTS, YDEGEE. This CDR3 is built from 14 residues. The CDR3 nucleotides are TGTGCCAGCGCCGTCCGGGGTTCCAATCAGCCCCAGCATTTT. Translated: CASAVRGSNQPQHF.

This clone was found once. The J gene is TRBJ1-2, the V gene TRBV9, with a weak D call TRBD1 (6 bases). In germline, CDR1 is SGDLS, CDR2 YYNGEE. The length of the CDR3 is 16 residues. V dropped 3 bases and J dropped 6 bases, with 21 bases sitting between them. The chain's CDR3 is CASSARTTQGRDGYTF. In DNA form, the CDR3 reads TGTGCCAGCAGCGCACGGACGACTCAGGGGAGGGATGGCTACACCTTC.

The chain is built from TRBV6-5 and TRBJ2-5; no firm D call. V lost 0 bases and J lost 5, with 7 bases in between. The CDR3 covers 13 residues. Germline V gene sequence: CDR1 MNHEY, CDR2 SVGAGI. The CDR3 protein is CASSYSSKETQYF. The CDR3 DNA follows: TGTGCCAGCAGTTACTCGAGTAAGGAGACCCAGTACTTC.

The rearrangement uses TRBV4-1 and TRBJ1-2; TRBD1 matches 11 bases. Per germline, CDR1 MGHRA and CDR2 YSYEKL. The CDR3 totals 14 residues. V was pared by 3 bases and J by 4 bases, with 1 base of the junction left unmatched. In DNA, the CDR3 is TGCGCCAGCAGCCACGGGACAGGGGGCTATGGCTACACCTTC. Protein product: CASSHGTGGYGYTF.

This clone was recorded once. The chain links TRBV7-9 to TRBJ2-1; 13 positions match TRBD2. CDR3 length: 16 amino acids. With V trimmed by 6 bases and J by 9 bases, 11 bases remained unmatched. CDR1 is SEHNR and CDR2 is FQNEAQ in the germline V gene (reference sequence). The CDR3 is CASRITGTSGEGEQFF. CDR3 nucleotides: TGTGCCAGCAGAATTACCGGGACTAGCGGGGAGGGTGAGCAGTTCTTC. The full variable domain, with the rest looked up from reference TRBV7-9 and TRBJ2-1, is DTGVSQNPRHKITKRGQNVTFRCDPISEHNRLYWYRQTLGQGPEFLTYFQNEAQLEKSRLLSDRFSAERPKGSFSTLEIQRTEQGDSAMYLCASRITGTSGEGEQFFGPGTRLTVL.

This chain connects TRBV7-9 to TRBJ1-4; TRBD1 aligns across 8 bases. The CDR3 sequence is 14 residues long. Germline CDR1 and CDR2: SEHNR and FQNEAQ (reference sequence). The V segment lost 6 bases and the J segment 8 bases; nucleotides outside the gene matches: 8. The CDR3 protein is CASSPTGDREKLFF. The CDR3 DNA reads TGTGCCAGCAGTCCGACAGGGGATAGAGAAAAACTGTTTTTT. The complete variable domain, with remaining parts taken from reference TRBV7-9 and TRBJ1-4, reads DTGVSQNPRHKITKRGQNVTFRCDPISEHNRLYWYRQTLGQGPEFLTYFQNEAQLEKSRLLSDRFSAERPKGSFSTLEIQRTEQGDSAMYLCASSPTGDREKLFFGSGTQLSVL.

This clone was counted between two and nine times. The CDR3 nucleotides are TGTGCCTGGAGTTCGGCGGGAGAGACCCAGTACTTC. It specifies CAWSSAGETQYF. This sequence joins TRBV30 and TRBJ2-5; a possible D gene is TRBD2 (5 bases). The CDR3 spans 12 residues. Per the germline V gene, CDR1 is GTSNPN and CDR2 is SVGIG (reference sequence). Trimming cost V 2 bases and J 4 bases, with 8 bases left between them. Looking up the rest from reference TRBV30 and TRBJ2-5 gives the full variable domain: SQTIHQWPATLVQPVGSPLSLECTVEGTSNPNLYWYRQAAGRGLQLLFYSVGIGQISSEVPQNLSASRPQDRQFILSSKKLLLSDSGFYLCAWSSAGETQYFGPGTRLLVL.

The chain carries TRBV27 and TRBJ2-5; 8 nucleotides line up with TRBD1. The CDR3 length is 15 residues. The J segment lost 5 bases and the V segment lost 7 bases, leaving 12 bases of the junction unmatched. Germline V gene data show CDR1 as MNHEY and CDR2 as SMNVEV (reference sequence). The CDR3 nucleotides read TGTGCCAGCACCAAGTTCGCCGGGGACAGGGAGACCCAGTACTTC. Protein product: CASTKFAGDRETQYF.

This CDR3 is CASSQVGPVQETQYF. DNA of the CDR3: TGTGCCAGCAGCCAAGTTGGGCCAGTCCAAGAGACCCAGTACTTC. The rearrangement uses TRBV4-2 and TRBJ2-5; D is undetermined. The V end was cut by 1 base, the J end by 1 base, with 10 bases between. Germline values: CDR1 LGHNA, CDR2 YNFKEQ. The CDR3 spans 15 residues.

The chain uses TRBV10-3 and TRBJ2-1, with 7 positions matching TRBD1. Looked up from germline, CDR1 is ENHRY and CDR2 is SYGVKD. J gave up 6 bases and V 9 bases, and 11 bases lay outside the gene matches. This CDR3 spans 14 amino acids. The CDR3 DNA follows: TGTGCCATAGACCAACAGGGGTCGGGCAATGAGCAGTTCTTC. Its translation: CAIDQQGSGNEQFF.

The chain employs TRBV10-3 and TRBJ2-3; a weak D match, TRBD1 (5 bases). V lost 0 bases to trimming and J lost 1 base, with 20 bases between them. The CDR3 consists of 19 residues. Germline values: CDR1 ENHRY, CDR2 SYGVKD. DNA of the CDR3: TGTGCCATCAGTGAGTCCAACCTTATTCAAGGGGAAGGCACAGATACGCAGTATTTT. The encoded protein is CAISESNLIQGEGTDTQYF.

The V gene is TRBV6-1, the J gene TRBJ1-5; D may be TRBD1 (5 bases). Germline V gives CDR1 MNHNS, CDR2 SASEGT. The CDR3 sequence is 14 residues long. V shed 8 bases and J shed 0 bases, with 11 bases lying between them. CDR3 nucleotides: TGTGCCAGCCGAGACAGTATTAGCAATCAGCCCCAGCATTTT. It specifies CASRDSISNQPQHF.

This clone was detected a few times. V is TRBV14 and J is TRBJ1-1; tentative D call: TRBD1 (5 bases). Trimming took 0 bases from V and 10 from J, leaving 12 bases between them. The CDR3 is 13 amino acids. Germline loops: CDR1 SGHDN, CDR2 FVKESK. CDR3 bases: TGTGCCAGCAGCCAAGATCGGCGCCAGGGAGCTTTCTTT. Translating it yields CASSQDRRQGAFF.

A few counts support this clone. This chain joins TRBV27 and TRBJ1-4, with D tentatively TRBD1 (5 bases). The CDR3 consists of 14 residues. Germline V lookup: CDR1 MNHEY, CDR2 SMNVEV (reference sequence). V gave up 6 bases and J gave up 8 bases, with 16 bases separating them. In DNA form, the CDR3 reads TGTGCCAGCAGCCCTCGGCAGGGTAGCGAAAAACTGTTTTTT. Translation gives CASSPRQGSEKLFF. The entire variable domain, with the rest obtained from reference TRBV27 and TRBJ1-4, is as follows: EAQVTQNPRYLITVTGKKLTVTCSQNMNHEYMSWYRQDPGLGLRQIYYSMNVEVTDKGDVPEGYKVSRKEKRNFPLILESPSPNQTSLYFCASSPRQGSEKLFFGSGTQLSVL.

A few counts support this clone. The rearrangement joins TRBV28 to TRBJ2-4; D is ambiguous. Germline CDR1 MDHEN, CDR2 SYDVKM. CDR3 length: 11 residues. Trimming stripped 6 bases from V and 6 bases from J, with 6 bases between. The DNA of the CDR3 is TGTGCCAGCAGGGCCTTAAACATTCAGTACTTC. Its protein is CASRALNIQYF.